The T cell receptor (beta chain) described here comes from a study of shared clonotypes between healthy human individuals. Study findings and constraints: Roughly 5% of naive CD4 clonotypes were shared across several donors.

The naive CD8 fraction comprised CD45RO-negative cells positively selected for CCR7 and excluded terminally differentiated effector memory CD45RA+ cells. Germline V lookup: CDR1 MGHRA, CDR2 YSYEKL. The CDR3 is made up of 15 amino acids. V was pared by 1 base and J by 3 bases, with 10 bases between. Regarding this clone: The antigen is unknown.

The table came from immunoSEQ multiplex PCR; TCRdb's copy has only in-frame clones and leaves some out. Altogether some 2,100,000 clones are present, about 92% being singletons, with the ten largest covering 1.5% to 2%. The sequenced sample consisted of naive CD8+ T cells from PBMCs. The source of this sequence is a young man in good health. Some clones in this sample may be carry-over from other donors' samples. The V call is TRBV4-1, the J call TRBJ1-3, with D uncertain. CDR3 DNA: TGCGCCAGCAGCCAAGTTGAAGACTATGGAAACACCATATATTTT. Amino acid sequence: CASSQVEDYGNTIYF.